The 4 T cell receptor beta chains below come from one sample, sequenced in a study of spatial heterogeneity in lung cancer. Points from the study as a whole: How many expanded intratumoral alpha and beta TCRs were present tracked the tumor mutation count, which was a count of nonsynonymous mutations.

What these receptors recognize is not known. Time point specified: sample taken at primary tumor resection. TCRdb itself ran the 5' RACE reads through MiXCR, one entry per CDR3 protein. The table shows about 18,000 distinct CDR3 sequences, with around 8.1% occurring only once. Sequences were derived from lung tumor tissue, sampled at surgery. The receptor source for this set is a male donor with early-stage non-small cell lung cancer.

Ten or more counts support this clonotype. The chain joins TRBV7-8 to TRBJ2-1, with 9 bases fitting TRBD2. The ends lost 5 bases at V and 4 bases at J; junction bases unmatched: 6. CDR1 is SGHVS, CDR2 FQNEAQ, per germline. This CDR3 is 15 amino acids long. The CDR3 coding sequence is TGTGCCAGCAGCCCAAGCGGGGGGATGTACAATGAGCAGTTCTTC. Translating it yields CASSPSGGMYNEQFF.

This clonotype rates as medium-sized. V is TRBV5-1 and J is TRBJ2-7; D perhaps matches TRBD2 (5 bases). CDR1 and CDR2 from the germline V gene are SGHRS and YFSETQ. The CDR3 is made up of 12 amino acids. The germline V and J ends were trimmed by 0 bases and 6 bases, with 7 bases remaining between them. As DNA, the CDR3 is TGCGCCAGCAGCTTGGAGAGGGCCGAGCAGTACTTC. This translates into CASSLERAEQYF.

This clonotype was seen ten or more times. The chain links TRBV28 to TRBJ2-3, with 13 nucleotides matching TRBD2. The CDR3 extends over 18 amino acids. J gave up 1 base and V 4 bases, and 8 bases lay outside the gene matches. Germline V gene sequence: CDR1 MDHEN, CDR2 SYDVKM. The CDR3 spells CASSYRLAGGRGTDTQYF. In nucleotides, the CDR3 is TGTGCCAGCAGTTACAGACTAGCGGGGGGCCGGGGCACAGATACGCAGTATTTT. Full variable domain (missing parts from reference TRBV28 and TRBJ2-3): DVKVTQSSRYLVKRTGEKVFLECVQDMDHENMFWYRQDPGLGLRLIYFSYDVKMKEKGDIPEGYSVSREKKERFSLILESASTNQTSMYLCASSYRLAGGRGTDTQYFGPGTRLTVL.

This clonotype has a handful of counts. The chain uses TRBV20-1 and TRBJ2-7; 9 bases align to TRBD2. Trimming at V came to 5 bases and at J to 5 bases, leaving 10 bases not matched to a gene. The CDR3 has 14 amino acids. Germline-derived CDR1 and CDR2 are DFQATT and SNEGSKA (reference sequence). CDR3 residues: CSAYRAGGRNEQYF. The CDR3 nucleotides read TGCAGTGCTTATAGAGCGGGGGGAAGGAACGAGCAGTACTTC.